These T cell receptor beta chains were read from a single sample in a study of relationships among human T cell subsets. Each CDR3 protein gets one entry after TCRdb re-called the multiplex PCR reads with MiXCR. This table has under 4,000 distinct CDR3 sequences, just over 50% appearing once. The material sequenced was CD4+ Th2 cells sorted from blood. The receptor set was obtained from a man aged 40-55 years in good health. Each CDR3 is given with its conserved first and last residue. The D gene is left open where the match is weak.

D	length	V	CDR3
TRBD1	13	TRBV6-6	CASSLGTGSRAFF
TRBD1	17	TRBV11-3	CASSCLTGGKAYNEQFF
.	13	TRBV7-9	CASRGRRADTQYF
.	14	TRBV6-1	CASSPDSSRSEQFF
.	15	TRBV27	CASSTRLGDTDTQYF
.	15	TRBV14	CASSRKGGRTYEQYF
TRBD1	14	TRBV2	CASRRDRNYNEQFF
.	13	TRBV19	CASSSRGYDTQYF
TRBD2	14	TRBV5-1	CASSLTAGGPRQYF
.	12	TRBV30	CAWSVRGPEAFF
.	14	TRBV5-4	CASSHITDTGELFF
.	17	TRBV10-2	CATGRDLRSATNEKLFF
.	14	TRBV2	CASSEGIGTGELFF
.	15	TRBV5-1	CASSLDGYDEETQYF
TRBD2	17	TRBV20-1	CSARDTYSGGAWNEQFF
.	14	TRBV11-2	CASSATSMNTEAFF
.	14	TRBV28	CASSPPRLENIQYF
.	16	TRBV4-1	CASSQVDLLTVNEQFF
.	12	TRBV10-2	CASSERGSEAFF
.	15	TRBV5-1	CASSPDGTSTDTQYF
.	15	TRBV6-5	CASSLKGSGANVLTF
.	16	TRBV4-1	CASSQDKTGPQETQYF
.	13	TRBV29-1	CSVEGAPDYGYTF
.	14	TRBV28	CASSSRLDTDTQYF
.	16	TRBV28	CASSLNGPSGNQPQHF
.	11	TRBV20-1	CSARGFDEQFF
TRBD1	16	TRBV7-3	CASSLRRDRGGNEQFF
.	12	TRBV28	CASSKGWNEQFF
.	14	TRBV6-5	CASSQGSSYNEQFF
TRBD1	14	TRBV19	CASSTQGAQETQYF
TRBD1	15	TRBV28	CASSYSGTVYNEQFF
TRBD2	14	TRBV30	CAWSVNRGGDEQYF
.	16	TRBV6-1	CASREDVPRGNTEAFF
TRBD2	13	TRBV29-1	CSASSGGGETQYF
.	15	TRBV11-2	CASSLSDLHNQPQHF